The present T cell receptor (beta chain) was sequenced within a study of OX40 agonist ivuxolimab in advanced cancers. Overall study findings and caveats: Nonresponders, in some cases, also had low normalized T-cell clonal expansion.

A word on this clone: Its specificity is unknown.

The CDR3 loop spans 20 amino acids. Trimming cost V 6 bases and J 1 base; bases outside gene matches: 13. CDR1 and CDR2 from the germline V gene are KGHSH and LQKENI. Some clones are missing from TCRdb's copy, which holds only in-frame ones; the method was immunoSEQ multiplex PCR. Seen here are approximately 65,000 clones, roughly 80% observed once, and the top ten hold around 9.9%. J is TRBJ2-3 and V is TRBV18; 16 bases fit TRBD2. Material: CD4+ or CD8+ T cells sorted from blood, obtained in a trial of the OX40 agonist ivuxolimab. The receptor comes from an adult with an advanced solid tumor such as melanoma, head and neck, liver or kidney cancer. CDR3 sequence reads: CASSQGPGLAGGPGTDTQYF. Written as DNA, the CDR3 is TGTGCCAGCTCGCAGGGACCGGGACTAGCGGGAGGGCCGGGCACAGATACGCAGTATTTT. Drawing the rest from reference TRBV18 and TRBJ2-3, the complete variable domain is NAGVMQNPRHLVRRRGQEARLRCSPMKGHSHVYWYRQLPEEGLKFMVYLQKENIIDESGMPKERFSAEFPKEGPSILRIQQVVRGDSAAYFCASSQGPGLAGGPGTDTQYFGPGTRLTVL.